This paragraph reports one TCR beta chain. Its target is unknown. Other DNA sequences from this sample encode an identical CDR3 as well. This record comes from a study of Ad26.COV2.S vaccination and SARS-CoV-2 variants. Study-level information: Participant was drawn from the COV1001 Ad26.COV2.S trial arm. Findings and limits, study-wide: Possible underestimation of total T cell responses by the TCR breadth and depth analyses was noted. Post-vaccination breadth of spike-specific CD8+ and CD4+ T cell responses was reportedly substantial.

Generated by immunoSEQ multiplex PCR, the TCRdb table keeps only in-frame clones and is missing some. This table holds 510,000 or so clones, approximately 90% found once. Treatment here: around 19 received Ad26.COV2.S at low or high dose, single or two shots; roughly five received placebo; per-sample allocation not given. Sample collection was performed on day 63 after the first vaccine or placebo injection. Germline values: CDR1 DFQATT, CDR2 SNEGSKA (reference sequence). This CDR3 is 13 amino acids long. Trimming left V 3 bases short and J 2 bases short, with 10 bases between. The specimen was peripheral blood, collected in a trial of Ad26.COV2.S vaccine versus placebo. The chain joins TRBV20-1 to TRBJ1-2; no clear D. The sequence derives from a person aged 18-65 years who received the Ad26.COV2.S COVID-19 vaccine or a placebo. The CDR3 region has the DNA TGCAGTGCTAGTTCTAGGACCAACTATGGCTACACCTTC. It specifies CSASSRTNYGYTF.